These 18 T cell receptor beta chains share one sample of origin, sequenced in a study of blood T cells in healthy people across ages. A second PCR of about 6 to 11 cycles used a sample-barcoded 5' primer and a J-beta primer mix. A single record per CDR3 protein comes from TCRdb applying MiXCR to the 5' RACE reads. The table lists some 900,000 distinct CDR3 sequences, around 46% of them singletons. The sample comprised blood. These receptors came from a man aged 25 to 40 in good health.

The V and J genes are TRBV13 and TRBJ2-3; tentative D call: TRBD1 (5 bases). The V end was cut by 4 bases, the J end by 1 base, with 15 bases between. Looked up from germline, CDR1 is PRHDT and CDR2 is FYEKMQ (reference sequence). The CDR3 runs to 16 residues. CDR3 amino acids: CASSSSRGGGTDTQYF. The CDR3 nucleotides read TGTGCCAGCAGCTCGTCTAGGGGCGGAGGCACAGATACGCAGTATTTT.

This clonotype was seen only a few times. The rearrangement uses TRBV6-1 and TRBJ2-7; TRBD2 matches at 10 bases. Trimming at V came to 4 bases and at J to 2 bases, leaving 5 bases not matched to a gene. This CDR3 is 15 amino acids long. Germline V gene sequence: CDR1 MNHNS, CDR2 SASEGT. CDR3 nucleotide sequence: TGTGCCAGCAGTGTATCTAGCGGGGGTCCCTACGAGCAGTACTTC. Encoded protein: CASSVSSGGPYEQYF.

The chain uses TRBV27 and TRBJ1-4, with D perhaps TRBD1 (5 bases). Germline V gives CDR1 MNHEY, CDR2 SMNVEV (reference sequence). The V end was cut by 4 bases, the J end by 2 bases, with 14 bases between. CDR3 size: 16 residues. In DNA, the CDR3 is TGTGCCAGCAGTTCATCTTCAGCAGGGACTAATGAAAAACTGTTTTTT. As protein: CASSSSSAGTNEKLFF.

J is TRBJ2-7 and V is TRBV20-1; 10 bases are shared with TRBD2. The CDR3 has 16 amino acids. Germline CDR1 DFQATT, CDR2 SNEGSKA (reference sequence). V was clipped by 0 bases and J by 4 bases; unmatched bases: 9. This CDR3 reads CSARDLLASGGYEQYF. The CDR3 DNA is TGCAGTGCTAGAGATTTATTGGCTAGCGGGGGATACGAGCAGTACTTC.

The rearrangement uses TRBV21-1 and TRBJ1-6; the table gives TRBD1 as D, unverified against the DNA. TRBV21-1 is classified as a pseudogene. The CDR3 runs 15 residues. The CDR3: CASSPGTARNSPLHF. As DNA, the CDR3 is TGTGCCAGCAGTCCCGGGACGGCAAGAAATTCACCCCTCCACTTT.

This clonotype was seen a handful of times. The chain carries TRBV4-1 and TRBJ2-7; D gene ambiguous. V was cut by 2 bases and J by 0 bases, with 20 bases left in between. CDR1 is MGHRA and CDR2 is YSYEKL in the germline V gene. This CDR3 comprises 18 residues. The CDR3, as DNA: TGCGCCAGCAGCCAAACGGGTTTCGGGCTAGGACGCTCCTACGAGCAGTACTTC. Amino acids: CASSQTGFGLGRSYEQYF.

The chain has TRBV25-1 and TRBJ1-1; a weak D match, TRBD1 (5 bases). There are 15 residues in the CDR3. Germline V CDR1 and CDR2: MGHDK, SYGVNS. The germline V and J ends were trimmed by 2 bases and 0 bases, with 10 bases remaining between them. CDR3 sequence (DNA): TGTGCCAGCAGTGAAGGGGAGGGGATGAACACTGAAGCTTTCTTT. Translation: CASSEGEGMNTEAFF.

The J gene is TRBJ2-1, the V gene TRBV9; 10 bases agree with TRBD2. The germline V gene has CDR1 SGDLS and CDR2 YYNGEE. J was trimmed by 7 bases and V by 5 bases; bases with no gene match: 12. There are 16 residues in the CDR3. The CDR3 sequence: CASSQGAAGGQNEQFF. As DNA, the CDR3 is TGTGCCAGCAGTCAGGGGGCAGCGGGGGGGCAGAATGAGCAGTTCTTC.

CDR3 nucleotide sequence: TGCAGTGCTCGTAGGGTAGCCCCAGAGACCCAGTACTTC. Amino acids: CSARRVAPETQYF. The chain couples TRBV20-1 to TRBJ2-5, with no clear D. V was clipped by 5 bases and J by 4 bases, with 14 bases between them. Germline V lookup: CDR1 DFQATT, CDR2 SNEGSKA (reference sequence). The CDR3 totals 13 residues.

The chain joins TRBV6-5 to TRBJ2-7, with a weak D call TRBD2 (5 bases). Per the germline V gene, CDR1 is MNHEY and CDR2 is SVGAGI. V gave up 4 bases and J gave up 0 bases, with 10 bases separating them. CDR3 length equals 14 residues. CDR3 coding DNA: TGTGCCAGCAGTTTTGACGGGATCTCCTACGAGCAGTACTTC. Its translation is CASSFDGISYEQYF.

This chain joins TRBV2 and TRBJ2-4, with D perhaps given as TRBD1 or TRBD2 (5 bases each). Trimming stripped 2 bases from V and 0 bases from J, with 11 bases between. In germline, CDR1 is SNHLY, CDR2 FYNNEI. The CDR3 has 16 residues. The CDR3 sequence: CASSEMGTLAKNIQYF. CDR3 nucleotide sequence: TGTGCCAGCAGTGAAATGGGGACCTTAGCCAAAAACATTCAGTACTTC.

The chain has TRBV2 and TRBJ1-1, with D unresolved. Germline V lookup: CDR1 SNHLY, CDR2 FYNNEI. This CDR3 comprises 13 residues. The V end was cut by 6 bases, the J end by 1 base, with 9 bases between. The CDR3: CASSHSRNTEAFF. CDR3 DNA: TGTGCCAGCAGCCACAGTCGGAACACTGAAGCTTTCTTT.

This clonotype was observed a handful of times. The rearrangement uses TRBV7-2 and TRBJ2-3, with TRBD1 matching 8 bases. V was pared by 5 bases and J by 0 bases, with 7 bases of the junction left unmatched. CDR3 length: 16 amino acids. From germline, CDR1 is SGHTA and CDR2 FQGNSA. This chain's CDR3 is CASSIVRGLSTDTQYF. The CDR3 bases are TGTGCCAGCAGCATCGTCAGGGGGCTCAGCACAGATACGCAGTATTTT. The whole variable domain, filled in from reference TRBV7-2 and TRBJ2-3, reads GAGVSQSPSNKVTEKGKDVELRCDPISGHTALYWYRQSLGQGLEFLIYFQGNSAPDKSGLPSDRFSAERTGGSVSTLTIQRTQQEDSAVYLCASSIVRGLSTDTQYFGPGTRLTVL.

On this clonotype: Germline is not matched at one junction end, which may reflect a read error. This chain uses TRBV27 with TRBJ1-6, with TRBD1 matching 7 bases. The germline V gene encodes CDR1 MNHEY and CDR2 SMNVEV (reference sequence). This CDR3 has 16 residues. The CDR3 DNA reads as TGTGCCAGCAGCAAAATAGGACAGGTGTATGATTCGCCCCTCCACTTT. Its translation is CASSKIGQVYDSPLHF.

For this clonotype: Germline is not matched at one junction end, which may reflect a read error. V and J are TRBV5-1 and TRBJ1-4, with D unclear. The length of the CDR3 is 12 residues. Germline values: CDR1 SGHRS, CDR2 YFSETQ. The CDR3 sequence is CASRGPNKKLFF. CDR3 sequence (DNA): TGCGCCAGCAGGGGCCCTAATAAAAAACTGTTTTTT.

The genes are TRBV7-2 and TRBJ2-6; D remains ambiguous. V lost 0 bases to trimming and J lost 0 bases, with 9 bases between them. The CDR3 spans 17 residues. CDR1 and CDR2 (germline): SGHTA, FQGNSA. The chain's CDR3 is CASSLAVPFSGANVLTF. CDR3 DNA sequence: TGTGCCAGCAGCTTAGCCGTCCCGTTCTCTGGGGCCAACGTCCTGACTTTC.

The V call is TRBV2, the J call TRBJ2-5; D remains unclear. Germline V gene lookup returns CDR1 SNHLY and CDR2 FYNNEI. V dropped 4 bases and J dropped 2 bases, with 11 bases sitting between them. The CDR3 is 14 amino acids. CDR3 nucleotides: TGTGCCAGCAGTGCCTCGTTGGGGCAAGAGACCCAGTACTTC. Protein product: CASSASLGQETQYF.

The V call is TRBV27, the J call TRBJ1-2, with D maybe TRBD1 (6 bases). Between the trimmed V and J ends, which lost 2 bases and 3 bases, there was a span of 10 bases. The CDR3 totals 14 residues. Germline-derived CDR1 and CDR2 are MNHEY and SMNVEV (reference sequence). This CDR3 is CASSLTDSHYGYTF. CDR3 bases: TGTGCCAGCAGTTTAACGGACAGTCACTATGGCTACACCTTC.